This T cell receptor beta chain was identified during a study of blood T cells in healthy people across ages. Whole-study results and caveats: Older age went with lower TCR beta diversity per million T cells, in a roughly linear way.

This clonotype has more than one count but fewer than ten. The antigen remains undetermined. Extraction of total RNA produced a minimum of 5 micrograms from each sample. The second PCR ran about 7 to 12 cycles with a sample-barcoded 5' primer and J-beta primers. Via MiXCR, TCRdb re-called the 5' RACE reads, giving one row per CDR3 protein. In the table there are about 1,400,000 distinct CDR3 sequences, approximately 40% of which are singletons. Sequencing was done on a sample of blood. This TCR came from a woman in her late teens or twenties in good health.

CDR3 coding DNA: TGCGCCAGCAGCCAAGATTTACGGGAGAACTATGGCTACACCTTC. Translated, it gives CASSQDLRENYGYTF. The chain combines TRBV4-1 with TRBJ1-2; D not certain. This CDR3 is built from 15 residues. Looked up from germline, CDR1 is MGHRA and CDR2 is YSYEKL. Trimming stripped 0 bases from V and 2 bases from J, with 10 bases between.